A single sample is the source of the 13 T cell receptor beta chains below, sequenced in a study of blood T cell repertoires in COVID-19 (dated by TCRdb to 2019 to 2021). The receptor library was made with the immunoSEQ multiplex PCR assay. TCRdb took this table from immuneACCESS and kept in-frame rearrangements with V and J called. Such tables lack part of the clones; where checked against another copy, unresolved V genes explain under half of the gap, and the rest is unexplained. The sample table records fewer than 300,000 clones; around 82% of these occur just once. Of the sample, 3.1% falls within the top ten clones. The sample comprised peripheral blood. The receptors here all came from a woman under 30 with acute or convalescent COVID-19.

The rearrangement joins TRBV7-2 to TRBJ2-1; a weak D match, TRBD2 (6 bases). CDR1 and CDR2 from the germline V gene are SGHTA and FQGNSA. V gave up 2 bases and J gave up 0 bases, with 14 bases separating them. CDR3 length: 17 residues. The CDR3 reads CASSLQEWEASYNEQFF. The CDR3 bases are TGTGCCAGCAGCTTACAGGAGTGGGAGGCCTCCTACAATGAGCAGTTCTTC. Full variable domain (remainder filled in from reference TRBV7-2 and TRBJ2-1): GAGVSQSPSNKVTEKGKDVELRCDPISGHTALYWYRQSLGQGLEFLIYFQGNSAPDKSGLPSDRFSAERTGGSVSTLTIQRTQQEDSAVYLCASSLQEWEASYNEQFFGPGTRLTVL.

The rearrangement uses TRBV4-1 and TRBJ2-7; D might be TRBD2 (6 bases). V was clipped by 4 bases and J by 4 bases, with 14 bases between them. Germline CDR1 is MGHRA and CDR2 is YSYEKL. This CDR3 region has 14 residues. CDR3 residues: CASSLLAEEYEQYF. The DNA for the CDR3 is TGCGCCAGCAGCCTATTAGCGGAGGAATACGAGCAGTACTTC.

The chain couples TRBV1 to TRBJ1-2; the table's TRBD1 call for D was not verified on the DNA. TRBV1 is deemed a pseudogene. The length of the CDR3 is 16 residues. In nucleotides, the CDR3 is TGCACCAGCAGCCAAGCGGGACAGGGACTGTTCTATGGCTACACCTTC. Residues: CTSSQAGQGLFYGYTF.

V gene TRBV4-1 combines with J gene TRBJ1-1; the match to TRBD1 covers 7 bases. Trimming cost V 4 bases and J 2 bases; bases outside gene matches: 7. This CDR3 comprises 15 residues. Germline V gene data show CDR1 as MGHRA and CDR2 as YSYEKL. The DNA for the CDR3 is TGCGCCAGCAGCCCCTCCGGGACAGCAAACACTGAAGCTTTCTTT. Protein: CASSPSGTANTEAFF.

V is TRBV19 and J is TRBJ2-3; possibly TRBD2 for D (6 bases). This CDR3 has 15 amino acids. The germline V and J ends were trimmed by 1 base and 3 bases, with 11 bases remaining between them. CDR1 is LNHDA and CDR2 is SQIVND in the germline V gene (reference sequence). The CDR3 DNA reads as TGTGCCAGTAGTATAGGCGGGACGACGACAGATACGCAGTATTTT. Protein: CASSIGGTTTDTQYF.

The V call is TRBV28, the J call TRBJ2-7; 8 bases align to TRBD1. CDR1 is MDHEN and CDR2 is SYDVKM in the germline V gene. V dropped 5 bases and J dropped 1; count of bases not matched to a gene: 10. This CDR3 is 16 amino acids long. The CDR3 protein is CASSLSGTGGSYEQYF. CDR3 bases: TGTGCCAGCAGTCTAAGTGGGACAGGCGGGTCCTACGAGCAGTACTTC.

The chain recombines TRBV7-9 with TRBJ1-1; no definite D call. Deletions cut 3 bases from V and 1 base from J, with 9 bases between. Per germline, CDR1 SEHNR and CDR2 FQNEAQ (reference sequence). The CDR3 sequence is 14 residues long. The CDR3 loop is CASSFGQQNTEAFF. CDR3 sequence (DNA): TGTGCCAGCAGCTTTGGGCAGCAGAACACTGAAGCTTTCTTT.

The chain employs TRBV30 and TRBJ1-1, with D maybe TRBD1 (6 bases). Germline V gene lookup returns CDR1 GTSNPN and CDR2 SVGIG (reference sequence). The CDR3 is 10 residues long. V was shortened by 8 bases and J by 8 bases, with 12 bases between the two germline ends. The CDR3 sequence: CAGGPGEAFF. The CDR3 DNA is TGTGCCGGGGGGCCGGGAGAAGCTTTCTTT.

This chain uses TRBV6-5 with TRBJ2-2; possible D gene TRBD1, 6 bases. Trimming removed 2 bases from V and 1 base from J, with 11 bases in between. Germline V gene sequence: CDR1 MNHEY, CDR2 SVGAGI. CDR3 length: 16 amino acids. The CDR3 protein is CASSYADRKNTGELFF. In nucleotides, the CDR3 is TGTGCCAGCAGTTACGCGGACAGAAAGAACACCGGGGAGCTGTTTTTT.

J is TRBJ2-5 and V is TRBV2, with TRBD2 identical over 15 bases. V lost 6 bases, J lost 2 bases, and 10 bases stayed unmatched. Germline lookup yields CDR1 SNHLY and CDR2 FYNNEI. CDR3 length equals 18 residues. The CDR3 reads CASSGWGTSGRPQETQYF. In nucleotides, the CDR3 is TGTGCCAGCAGCGGGTGGGGGACTAGCGGGAGGCCGCAAGAGACCCAGTACTTC. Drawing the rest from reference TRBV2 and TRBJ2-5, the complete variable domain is EPEVTQTPSHQVTQMGQEVILRCVPISNHLYFYWYRQILGQKVEFLVSFYNNEISEKSEIFDDQFSVERPDGSNFTLKIRSTKLEDSAMYFCASSGWGTSGRPQETQYFGPGTRLLVL.

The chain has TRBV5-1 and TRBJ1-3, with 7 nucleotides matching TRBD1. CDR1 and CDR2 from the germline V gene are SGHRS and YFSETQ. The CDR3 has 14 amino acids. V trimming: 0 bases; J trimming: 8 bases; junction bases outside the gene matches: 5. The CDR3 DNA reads TGCGCCAGCAGCTTGGTAGGGGGCGCGGACACCATATATTTT. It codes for CASSLVGGADTIYF.

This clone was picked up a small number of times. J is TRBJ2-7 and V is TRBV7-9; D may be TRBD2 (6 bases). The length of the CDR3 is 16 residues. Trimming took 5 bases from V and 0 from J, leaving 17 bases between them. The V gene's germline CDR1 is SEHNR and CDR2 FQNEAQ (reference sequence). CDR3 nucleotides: TGTGCCAGCAGCCCCATCGGTAGCGGAGCCTCCTACGAGCAGTACTTC. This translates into CASSPIGSGASYEQYF.

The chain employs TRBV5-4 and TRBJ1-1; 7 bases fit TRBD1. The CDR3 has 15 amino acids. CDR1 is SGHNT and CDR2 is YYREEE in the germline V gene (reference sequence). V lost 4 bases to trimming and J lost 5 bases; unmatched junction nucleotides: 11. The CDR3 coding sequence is TGTGCCAGCAGCCACGGGACAGATGGGGGAACTGAAGCTTTCTTT. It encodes CASSHGTDGGTEAFF.